This T cell receptor beta chain was recorded in a study of CD8+ T cells in alopecia areata. Peripheral blood, together with lesional scalp punch biopsies, was collected from alopecia areata patients. Sequencing used cDNA as its template, made by extracting RNA and reverse transcribing it. Data came from immunoSEQ multiplex PCR; TCRdb stores just in-frame clones and leaves some out. The table lists 150,000 or so clones, about 89% of them singletons. Overall study results and limits: Scalp sample data also include resident alphabeta T cells from normal skin.

For this clone: What it recognizes is unknown.

This CDR3 has 15 residues. CDR1 is SGHKS, CDR2 YYEKEE, per germline (reference sequence). The trim removed 4 bases at V and 4 bases at J, leaving 10 bases unmatched. The sequence came from a human donor with alopecia areata. The sample here was CD8+ T cells sorted from blood, taken at week 0. The chain carries TRBV5-5 and TRBJ1-2; 7 positions agree with TRBD1. CDR3 sequence reads: CASSPLQTGSYGYTF. CDR3 bases: TGTGCCAGCAGCCCCCTCCAGACAGGGAGCTATGGCTACACCTTC.